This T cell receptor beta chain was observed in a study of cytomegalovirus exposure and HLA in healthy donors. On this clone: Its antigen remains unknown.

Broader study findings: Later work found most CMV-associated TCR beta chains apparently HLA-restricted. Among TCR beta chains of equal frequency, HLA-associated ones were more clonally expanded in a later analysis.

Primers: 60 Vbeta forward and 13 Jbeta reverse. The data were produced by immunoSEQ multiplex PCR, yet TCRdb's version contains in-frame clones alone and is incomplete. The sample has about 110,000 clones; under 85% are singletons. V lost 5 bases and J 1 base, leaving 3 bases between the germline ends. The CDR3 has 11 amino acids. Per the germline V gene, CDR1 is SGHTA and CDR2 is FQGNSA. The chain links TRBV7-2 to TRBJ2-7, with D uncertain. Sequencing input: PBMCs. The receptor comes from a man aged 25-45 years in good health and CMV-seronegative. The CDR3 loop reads CASSLSYEQYF. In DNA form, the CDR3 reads TGTGCCAGCAGCCTTTCCTACGAGCAGTACTTC. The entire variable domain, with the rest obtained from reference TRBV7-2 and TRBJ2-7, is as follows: GAGVSQSPSNKVTEKGKDVELRCDPISGHTALYWYRQSLGQGLEFLIYFQGNSAPDKSGLPSDRFSAERTGGSVSTLTIQRTQQEDSAVYLCASSLSYEQYFGPGTRLTVT.